One and the same sample provided the 6 T cell receptor beta chains below, sequenced in a study of siplizumab effects on memory and regulatory T cells. Sequencing used immunoSEQ multiplex PCR; TCRdb keeps in-frame clones, though not all of them. Counted here are tens of thousands of clones, approximately 89% occurring once; the ten biggest clones make up approximately 1.7%. The sequenced sample consisted of Tregs sorted from blood. These receptors originate from a human donor in good health.

The gene calls are TRBV19 and TRBJ2-5; D might be TRBD2 (7 bases). Between the trimmed V and J ends, which lost 3 bases and 4 bases, there was a span of 15 bases. This CDR3 is 15 amino acids long. CDR1 and CDR2 from the germline V gene are LNHDA and SQIVND (reference sequence). CDR3 sequence reads: CASSIRGAGAETQYF. The CDR3 bases are TGTGCCAGTAGTATCCGGGGGGCCGGGGCAGAGACCCAGTACTTC.

The genes are TRBV6-1 and TRBJ2-7; D may be TRBD1 (6 bases). V shed 5 bases and J shed 2 bases, with 10 bases lying between them. The CDR3 runs to 13 residues. Germline lookup yields CDR1 MNHNS and CDR2 SASEGT. CDR3: CASSHNRAYEQYF. The CDR3 nucleotides are TGTGCCAGCAGTCACAACAGGGCCTACGAGCAGTACTTC.

J is TRBJ1-2 and V is TRBV6-5; TRBD1 is a possible D gene (6 bases). CDR1 and CDR2 from the germline V gene are MNHEY and SVGAGI. The CDR3 sequence is 15 residues long. Trimming cost V 4 bases and J 2 bases, with 14 bases left between them. In DNA form, the CDR3 reads TGTGCCAGCAGTTTAACGGGACACTTAAACTATGGCTACACCTTC. It encodes CASSLTGHLNYGYTF.

V is TRBV6-5 and J is TRBJ1-4; 10 bases fit TRBD1. In germline, CDR1 is MNHEY, CDR2 SVGAGI. Trimming at V came to 5 bases and at J to 11 bases, leaving 2 bases not matched to a gene. This CDR3 is 12 amino acids long. Here the CDR3 DNA reads TGTGCCAGCAGTCAGGACAGGGGGAAACTGTTTTTT. It yields the protein CASSQDRGKLFF.

The chain employs TRBV28 and TRBJ1-5; no clear D. Trimming removed 4 bases at V and 10 bases at J, with 11 bases between. The germline CDR1 and CDR2 sequences are MDHEN and SYDVKM. The CDR3 is 12 residues long. The CDR3 is CASSSLFEPQHF. The CDR3, as DNA: TGTGCCAGCAGTTCCCTCTTCGAACCCCAGCATTTT.

The J gene is TRBJ2-5, the V gene TRBV14; 13 bases are shared with TRBD2. Germline V lookup: CDR1 SGHDN, CDR2 FVKESK. V lost 5 bases, J lost 5 bases, and 5 bases stayed unmatched. The length of the CDR3 is 15 residues. The DNA for the CDR3 is TGTGCCAGCAGCTCGGGACTAGCGGGAAAGGAGACCCAGTACTTC. Translating it yields CASSSGLAGKETQYF.